These 11 T cell receptor beta chains were sequenced from one sample in a study of T-cell reconstitution after alpha-beta-depleted transplantation in children. This sample's TCRbeta library carried unique molecular identifier barcodes. TCRdb reanalysed the PCR reads using MiXCR and keeps one entry per CDR3 protein. The sample yields some 6,000 distinct CDR3 sequences, around 16% seen once. The starting material was PBMCs, mostly from graft donor cells, obtained 60 days after TCRalphabeta/CD19-depleted stem cell transplant. The receptors here all came from a male patient aged 10-17 years who had a stem cell transplant for acute myeloid leukemia, so the T cells may come from the graft donor.

This clonotype is hyperexpanded. J is TRBJ2-7 and V is TRBV12-3 or TRBV12-4; D is ambiguous. This CDR3 contains 14 residues. Trimming left V 0 bases short and J 2 bases short, with 8 bases between. The CDR3 is CASSLAGSTYEQYF. The CDR3 DNA reads TGTGCCAGCAGTTTAGCGGGATCAACCTACGAGCAGTACTTC.

This clonotype showed up just a few times. The chain is built from TRBV18 and TRBJ1-2; D not resolved. CDR3 length equals 15 residues. V lost 0 bases and J lost 4, with 12 bases in between. Germline CDR1 KGHSH, CDR2 LQKENI. The CDR3 DNA sequence: TGTGCCAGCTCACCACCGCTTAGGGTTTCCTATGGCTACACCTTC. Translation: CASSPPLRVSYGYTF.

This clonotype was detected only a few times. The chain is built from TRBV11-2 and TRBJ2-7; D unresolved. The germline CDR1 and CDR2 sequences are SGHAT and FQNNGV. The CDR3 length is 12 residues. The V gene lost 5 bases and the J gene lost 12 bases, with 17 bases spanning the gap. Here the CDR3 reads CASSTLFGQTYV. As DNA, the CDR3 is TGTGCCAGCAGCACCCTGTTTGGGCAGACGTACGTC.

The genes are TRBV5-6 and TRBJ2-1, with unresolved D. From germline, CDR1 is SGHDT and CDR2 YYEEEE. The CDR3 is 12 amino acids. Trimming cost V 4 bases and J 4 bases, with 6 bases left between them. CDR3 sequence (DNA): TGTGCCAGCAGCCCCACATACAATGAGCAGTTCTTC. Its protein is CASSPTYNEQFF.

In this sample, this clonotype turned up a few times. The rearrangement joins TRBV3-1 to TRBJ2-4; D possibly corresponds to TRBD2 (5 bases). The CDR3 contains 16 residues. The V gene's germline CDR1 is LGHDT and CDR2 YNNKEL (reference sequence). With 0 bases removed from V and 0 bases from J, the gap between germline ends came to 9 bases. The chain's CDR3 is CASSQDKGLAKNIQYF. In DNA, the CDR3 is TGTGCCAGCAGCCAAGATAAAGGACTAGCCAAAAACATTCAGTACTTC.

This clonotype ranks as medium-sized. V is TRBV6-2 or TRBV6-3 and J is TRBJ1-2, with 9 bases aligning to TRBD1. The CDR3 loop spans 16 amino acids. Trimming removed 2 bases from V and 6 bases from J; junction bases left unmatched: 10. Germline V gene sequence: CDR1 MNHEY, CDR2 SVGEGT. The CDR3 region is CASSYTTGQGINGYTF. DNA of the CDR3: TGTGCCAGCAGTTACACTACCGGACAGGGGATTAATGGCTACACCTTC.

This clonotype is medium-sized by share. The V gene is TRBV5-1, the J gene TRBJ2-1; no clear D. Germline-derived CDR1 and CDR2 are SGHRS and YFSETQ. The CDR3 has 14 residues. Between the trimmed V and J ends, which lost 1 base and 0 bases, there was a span of 5 bases. CDR3 nucleotide sequence: TGCGCCAGCAGCTTGCAGGACTCCTACAATGAGCAGTTCTTC. Its protein product is CASSLQDSYNEQFF.

The chain employs TRBV4-3 and TRBJ2-7, with D unclear. Trimming left V 1 base short and J 2 bases short, with 12 bases between. Germline values: CDR1 LGHNA, CDR2 YSLEER. This CDR3 region has 15 residues. Here the CDR3 DNA reads TGCGCCAGCAGCCAAGCTGGGCCGAGTCCCTACGAGCAGTACTTC. Its translation: CASSQAGPSPYEQYF.

This clonotype was detected a few times. The chain is built from TRBV5-1 and TRBJ1-2; 8 bases are shared with TRBD1. Germline assignment: CDR1 SGHRS and CDR2 YFSETQ. V lost 4 bases and J lost 8; bases outside the gene matches: 13. This CDR3 spans 15 amino acids. CDR3 sequence (DNA): TGCGCCAGCAGCGCCCTAACCCAGGGGGCTGGAGGCTACACCTTC. Translating it yields CASSALTQGAGGYTF.

By share of the sample, this clonotype is medium-sized. The rearrangement links TRBV12-3 or TRBV12-4 to TRBJ1-5; D is ambiguous. V dropped 1 base and J dropped 7 bases, with 20 bases sitting between them. CDR3 size: 17 residues. CDR3 residues: CASSLESSAWDRQPQHF. CDR3 coding DNA: TGTGCCAGCAGTTTAGAAAGTTCGGCATGGGATAGGCAGCCCCAGCATTTT.

In this sample, this clonotype is medium-sized (0.01 to 0.1%). The genes are TRBV3-1 and TRBJ2-1, with TRBD1 as a possible D gene (5 bases). Germline assignment: CDR1 LGHDT and CDR2 YNNKEL (reference sequence). V lost 0 bases, J lost 1 base, and 10 bases lay in between. CDR3 length: 16 amino acids. CDR3 bases: TGTGCCAGCAGCCAAGAAGGGGCCGTATCCTACAATGAGCAGTTCTTC. Encoded protein: CASSQEGAVSYNEQFF.